This entry features one T cell receptor (beta chain) sequence. Its antigen is currently unknown. This sample was taken from a study of post-analysis software for immune sequencing data. Regarding the study as a whole: Elevated frequency relative to controls characterized four or five TRBV segments in patients, TRBV5-6, TRBV5-1 and TRBV20-1 among them. A significant reduction in normalized Chao1 diversity was observed in multiple sclerosis patients versus controls. Batch-matched samples strongly co-clustered by F measure.

Each TCR beta cDNA library carried unique molecular identifiers. TCRdb redid the calling of the PCR reads with MiXCR, one entry per CDR3 protein. Of hundreds of thousands of distinct CDR3 sequences in the sample, 59% were seen once. This CDR3 has 15 amino acids. V trimming: 4 bases; J trimming: 5 bases; junction bases outside the gene matches: 8. Germline values: CDR1 MGHDK, CDR2 SYGVNS. Specimen: blood. This receptor was identified in a girl between 2 and 10 years old with multiple sclerosis. This sequence joins TRBV25-1 and TRBJ2-3, with 8 bases lining up with TRBD1. CDR3 sequence: CASSVTGTGGDTQYF. For the CDR3, the DNA is TGTGCCAGCAGTGTCACCGGGACAGGCGGAGATACGCAGTATTTT.